This T cell receptor beta chain is from a study of cytomegalovirus exposure and HLA in healthy donors. With 60 Vbeta and 13 Jbeta primers, the PCR was carried out. Clones were read by immunoSEQ multiplex PCR, and TCRdb kept only the in-frame ones, dropping some. The sample yields around 67,000 clones, approximately 80% seen once. V gave up 3 bases and J gave up 9 bases, with 12 bases separating them. Germline V CDR1 and CDR2: SGHVS, FQNEAQ. CDR3 length: 13 residues. This chain connects TRBV7-8 to TRBJ2-1, with D possibly being TRBD1 (5 bases). This receptor was obtained from a man in his late teens or twenties in good health and CMV-seropositive. What was sequenced was PBMCs. This CDR3 is CASSLSTEPEQFF. In DNA, the CDR3 is TGTGCCAGCAGCTTGTCGACAGAGCCTGAGCAGTTCTTC.